Shown below are 30 T cell receptor beta chains from a single sample sequenced in a study of response to subunit inactivated influenza vaccine. MiXCR, applied by TCRdb to the RT-PCR reads, yields one record per CDR3 protein. Of fewer than 750,000 distinct CDR3 sequences listed, 12% to 15% are singletons. This specimen consisted of PBMCs from blood, obtained about 12 days after vaccination. The receptors derive from a man aged 50-59 years who received an inactivated influenza vaccine.

The chain employs TRBV6-2 or TRBV6-3 and TRBJ2-1; 8 bases map to TRBD1. CDR3 length: 17 residues. The J segment lost 8 bases and the V segment lost 2 bases, leaving 14 bases of the junction unmatched. Looked up from germline, CDR1 is MNHEY and CDR2 is SVGEGT. The CDR3 here is CASSYSINDRGEYEQFF. CDR3 DNA sequence: TGTGCCAGCAGTTACAGCATTAATGACAGGGGCGAATATGAGCAGTTCTTC.

There are many counts of this clonotype. The chain employs TRBV9 and TRBJ2-7, with 9 nucleotides matching TRBD1. V lost 3 bases to trimming and J lost 5 bases; unmatched junction nucleotides: 9. The CDR3 covers 15 residues. CDR1 and CDR2 from the germline V gene are SGDLS and YYNGEE. CDR3 DNA sequence: TGTGCCAGCAGCGCGCGCGGGACAGGGCGTGACGAGCAGTACTTC. As protein: CASSARGTGRDEQYF. Full variable domain (remainder filled in from reference TRBV9 and TRBJ2-7): DSGVTQTPKHLITATGQRVTLRCSPRSGDLSVYWYQQSLDQGLQFLIQYYNGEERAKGNILERFSAQQFPDLHSELNLSSLELGDSALYFCASSARGTGRDEQYFGPGTRLTVT.

A few counts support this clonotype. The chain has TRBV12-3 or TRBV12-4 and TRBJ1-1, with D perhaps TRBD1 (6 bases). The CDR3 runs 13 residues. V lost 5 bases and J 5 bases, leaving 12 bases between the germline ends. The CDR3 DNA follows: TGTGCCAGCAGTGAAACAGGGAAAACTGAAGCTTTCTTT. This codes for CASSETGKTEAFF.

The table lists this clonotype with a few counts. V is TRBV28 and J is TRBJ1-6; a possible D gene is TRBD1 (5 bases). The CDR3 extends over 14 amino acids. V lost 6 bases and J 5 bases, leaving 11 bases between the germline ends. The germline V gene has CDR1 MDHEN and CDR2 SYDVKM. CDR3 protein: CASSSSGDNSPLHF. In nucleotides, the CDR3 is TGTGCCAGCAGCTCGTCGGGGGATAATTCACCCCTCCACTTT.

There are a few counts of this clonotype. V and J are TRBV6-1 and TRBJ2-7, with unresolved D. Germline V gives CDR1 MNHNS, CDR2 SASEGT. Trimming removed 5 bases at V and 0 bases at J, with 14 bases between. This CDR3 comprises 15 residues. The CDR3 spells CASSINIRSSYEQYF. The CDR3 nucleotides are TGTGCCAGCAGTATTAATATTAGGAGCTCCTACGAGCAGTACTTC.

Details on this clonotype: Germline and junction disagree at one end, which may indicate a read error. The V gene is TRBV28, the J gene TRBJ2-5; 9 nucleotides align to TRBD2. Germline values: CDR1 MDHEN, CDR2 SYDVKM. This CDR3 spans 15 amino acids. The CDR3 DNA reads TGTGCCGGCAGTCCGACTAGCGGTCTCCAAGAGACCCAGTACTTC. Its protein is CAGSPTSGLQETQYF.

This clonotype was observed many times. The gene calls are TRBV5-1 and TRBJ2-7; tentatively, D is TRBD1 or TRBD2 (6 bases each). The germline V gene encodes CDR1 SGHRS and CDR2 YFSETQ. V shed 4 bases and J shed 0 bases, with 14 bases lying between them. This CDR3 region has 15 residues. The DNA for the CDR3 is TGCGCCAGCAGCCCCGGAGGGGGGAACTCCTACGAGCAGTACTTC. Translating gives CASSPGGGNSYEQYF.

This chain connects TRBV3-1 to TRBJ1-4, with D maybe TRBD1 (5 bases). The CDR3 has 15 residues. CDR1 and CDR2 from the germline V gene are LGHDT and YNNKEL (reference sequence). With 4 bases removed from V and 8 bases from J, the gap between germline ends came to 17 bases. DNA for the CDR3: TGTGCCAGCAGCCGAACCGGGCCTTGGGGGGAAAAACTGTTTTTT. This gives the protein CASSRTGPWGEKLFF. Full variable domain (outside the CDR3, taken from reference TRBV3-1 and TRBJ1-4): DTAVSQTPKYLVTQMGNDKSIKCEQNLGHDTMYWYKQDSKKFLKIMFSYNNKELIINETVPNRFSPKSPDKAHLNLHINSLELGDSAVYFCASSRTGPWGEKLFFGSGTQLSVL.

This clonotype was picked up a small number of times. The chain carries TRBV20-1 and TRBJ2-1; TRBD1 or TRBD2 may be the D gene (5 bases each). The CDR3 loop spans 16 amino acids. The V end was cut by 0 bases, the J end by 7 bases, with 19 bases between. Germline V gene data show CDR1 as DFQATT and CDR2 as SNEGSKA (reference sequence). The DNA for the CDR3 is TGCAGTGCTAGAGATCCCCGGGACCCGCGTGATAATGAGCAGTTCTTC. Protein sequence: CSARDPRDPRDNEQFF.

This clonotype was found many times. This chain uses TRBV5-1 with TRBJ1-4; TRBD1 agrees at 10 bases. Germline V gene sequence: CDR1 SGHRS, CDR2 YFSETQ. The CDR3 runs 15 residues. V shed 0 bases and J 6 bases; nucleotides not matched to a gene: 2. Written as DNA, the CDR3 is TGCGCCAGCAGCTTGGAAGGACAGGGGGATGAAAAACTGTTTTTT. It specifies CASSLEGQGDEKLFF.

There are a few counts of this clonotype. This chain joins TRBV5-5 and TRBJ2-5; 9 bases fit TRBD1. J gave up 5 bases and V 0 bases, and 8 bases lay outside the gene matches. Germline CDR1 reads SGHKS; CDR2 reads YYEKEE (reference sequence). The CDR3 runs to 16 residues. The CDR3 here is CASSLGPTGGQETQYF. CDR3 DNA sequence: TGTGCCAGCAGCTTGGGGCCAACAGGGGGCCAGGAGACCCAGTACTTC.

The chain links TRBV20-1 to TRBJ2-1; 10 bases agree with TRBD2. The CDR3 sequence is 17 residues long. V lost 4 bases, J lost 3 bases, and 12 bases stayed unmatched. In germline, CDR1 is DFQATT, CDR2 SNEGSKA (reference sequence). CDR3 residues: CSAMDRASGRVYNEQFF. The CDR3 DNA sequence: TGCAGTGCTATGGACAGGGCGAGCGGGAGGGTCTACAATGAGCAGTTCTTC.

A few counts support this clonotype. The J gene is TRBJ2-1, the V gene TRBV6-5; D is undetermined. The CDR3 has 15 amino acids. Germline V gene data show CDR1 as MNHEY and CDR2 as SVGAGI. V dropped 2 bases and J dropped 10 bases, with 18 bases sitting between them. Here the CDR3 reads CASSYVVGILIEQFF. The CDR3, as DNA: TGTGCCAGCAGTTACGTCGTGGGGATCCTCATCGAGCAGTTCTTC.

This chain links TRBV7-8 with TRBJ1-4; perhaps TRBD1 as D (6 bases). Looked up from germline, CDR1 is SGHVS and CDR2 is FQNEAQ. This CDR3 contains 14 residues. Trimming left V 5 bases short and J 7 bases short, with 14 bases between. The DNA for the CDR3 is TGTGCCAGCAGCCCCCGGGGGCGAAGTGAAAAACTGTTTTTT. Encoded protein: CASSPRGRSEKLFF.

This rearrangement joins TRBV11-2 to TRBJ2-6; a weak D match, TRBD1 (5 bases). Trimming removed 6 bases from V and 4 bases from J, with 13 bases in between. The germline gives CDR1 SGHAT, CDR2 FQNNGV. This CDR3 spans 15 amino acids. The CDR3 reads CASRKGVSGANVLTF. In DNA, the CDR3 is TGTGCCAGCAGAAAAGGGGTTTCGGGGGCCAACGTCCTGACTTTC.

Only a few counts were recorded for this clonotype. The V and J genes are TRBV4-3 and TRBJ2-3, with a possible D match to TRBD1 (6 bases). This CDR3 is 18 amino acids long. The V gene's germline CDR1 is LGHNA and CDR2 YSLEER. V dropped 0 bases and J dropped 6 bases, with 22 bases sitting between them. The CDR3 nucleotides read TGCGCCAGCAGCCAAGAAGGGGGTGCGGGCCAGAGGGCGGATACGCAGTATTTT. Amino acids: CASSQEGGAGQRADTQYF.

This clonotype was observed a handful of times. The genes are TRBV7-2 and TRBJ2-7, with 13 bases fitting TRBD2. Trimming removed 5 bases from V and 4 bases from J; junction bases left unmatched: 8. Germline-derived CDR1 and CDR2 are SGHTA and FQGNSA. CDR3 length: 16 residues. The CDR3 is CASSPGLAGEGYEQYF. The DNA for the CDR3 is TGTGCCAGCAGCCCCGGACTAGCGGGAGAGGGGTACGAGCAGTACTTC. Supplemented by reference TRBV7-2 and TRBJ2-7, the full variable domain reads GAGVSQSPSNKVTEKGKDVELRCDPISGHTALYWYRQSLGQGLEFLIYFQGNSAPDKSGLPSDRFSAERTGGSVSTLTIQRTQQEDSAVYLCASSPGLAGEGYEQYFGPGTRLTVT.

This clonotype was counted ten times or more. The CDR3 sequence: CASSQGRDTGELFF. The CDR3 DNA reads as TGTGCCAGCAGCCAAGGAAGAGACACCGGGGAGCTGTTTTTT. The chain carries TRBV4-2 and TRBJ2-2; D remains unclear. The CDR3 spans 14 residues. The germline V gene has CDR1 LGHNA and CDR2 YNFKEQ. V was pared by 1 base and J by 3 bases, with 6 bases between.

This clonotype has more than one count but fewer than ten. The chain recombines TRBV7-9 with TRBJ2-5; the D gene is possibly TRBD1 (5 bases). CDR1 and CDR2 from the germline V gene are SEHNR and FQNEAQ (reference sequence). Trimming cost V 7 bases and J 4 bases, with 19 bases left between them. The CDR3 length is 15 residues. CDR3 sequence (DNA): TGTGCCAGCACAGTAGACGTAGGGGTAGGAGAGACCCAGTACTTC. Translating it yields CASTVDVGVGETQYF.

This clonotype has at least ten counts. The chain employs TRBV20-1 and TRBJ2-1, with D perhaps TRBD2 (7 bases). Germline values: CDR1 DFQATT, CDR2 SNEGSKA (reference sequence). The CDR3 contains 14 residues. V lost 7 bases, J lost 12 bases, and 25 bases lay in between. The CDR3 region has the DNA TGCAGTGTGCCCAAGGCGGGGGCCAAATGGTGGCAGTTCTTC. Translation gives CSVPKAGAKWWQFF.

This clonotype was detected only a few times. The chain links TRBV20-1 to TRBJ2-2; 8 bases are shared with TRBD2. The V segment lost 6 bases and the J segment 4 bases; nucleotides outside the gene matches: 10. CDR1 is DFQATT, CDR2 SNEGSKA, per germline (reference sequence). This CDR3 is 15 amino acids long. In DNA, the CDR3 is TGCAGTGCCACGGGGGGGACTCTTACCACCGGGGAGCTGTTTTTT. It translates to CSATGGTLTTGELFF.

There are a few counts of this clonotype. V is TRBV20-1 and J is TRBJ1-1; D is unclear. This CDR3 region has 13 residues. Between the trimmed V and J ends, which lost 3 bases and 0 bases, there was a span of 8 bases. Germline V CDR1 and CDR2: DFQATT, SNEGSKA (reference sequence). CDR3 coding DNA: TGCAGTGCTAGGACGACGGTGAACACTGAAGCTTTCTTT. Translation gives CSARTTVNTEAFF.

This clonotype was seen a handful of times. The V gene is TRBV6-2 or TRBV6-3, the J gene TRBJ2-1; 7 positions agree with TRBD1. The V gene end was trimmed by 7 bases and the J gene end by 0 bases; junction bases not matched to a gene: 3. The CDR3 has 14 amino acids. Germline V gene lookup returns CDR1 MNHEY and CDR2 SVGEGT. CDR3 coding DNA: TGTGCCAGCAAAAGACAGGGCTCCTACAATGAGCAGTTCTTC. Its protein is CASKRQGSYNEQFF.

This clonotype showed up just a few times. J is TRBJ1-1 and V is TRBV7-9; the match to TRBD1 covers 8 bases. V was pared by 6 bases and J by 6 bases, with 15 bases of the junction left unmatched. This CDR3 spans 16 amino acids. The germline CDR1 and CDR2 sequences are SEHNR and FQNEAQ (reference sequence). CDR3 amino acids: CASRRGQGYIDAEAFF. The DNA for the CDR3 is TGTGCCAGCAGACGCGGACAGGGATATATTGACGCTGAAGCTTTCTTT.

This clonotype was observed a handful of times. The rearrangement uses TRBV7-2 and TRBJ2-7, with D maybe TRBD1 (6 bases). The CDR3 totals 14 residues. Germline lookup yields CDR1 SGHTA and CDR2 FQGNSA. The germline V and J ends were trimmed by 0 bases and 6 bases, with 12 bases remaining between them. The CDR3 reads CASSLARLGGEQYF. CDR3 nucleotide sequence: TGTGCCAGCAGCTTAGCGCGGCTAGGGGGCGAGCAGTACTTC. Combining the CDR3 with reference TRBV7-2 and TRBJ2-7 gives the whole variable domain GAGVSQSPSNKVTEKGKDVELRCDPISGHTALYWYRQSLGQGLEFLIYFQGNSAPDKSGLPSDRFSAERTGGSVSTLTIQRTQQEDSAVYLCASSLARLGGEQYFGPGTRLTVT.

This clonotype was seen only a few times. The rearrangement links TRBV12-3 or TRBV12-4 to TRBJ2-3; 9 bases are a match to TRBD2. V shed 3 bases and J 3 bases; nucleotides not matched to a gene: 10. The CDR3 sequence is 17 residues long. Here the CDR3 DNA reads TGTGCCAGCAGTTTTTCCTTGTGGACTAGCGAGACAGATACGCAGTATTTT. Translating gives CASSFSLWTSETDTQYF.

CDR3: CASSLVQGRRTDTQYF. The CDR3 DNA reads as TGCGCCAGCAGCTTGGTACAGGGACGACGCACAGATACGCAGTATTTT. This rearrangement joins TRBV5-1 to TRBJ2-3; a weak D match, TRBD1 (6 bases). The CDR3 contains 16 residues. V was trimmed by 0 bases and J by 1 base, leaving 12 bases between them. Germline V lookup: CDR1 SGHRS, CDR2 YFSETQ.

This clonotype was counted between two and nine times. The CDR3, as DNA: TGCAGTGCGGAAGCGGGAGATACTGCCAAAAACATTCAGTACTTC. It is translated as CSAEAGDTAKNIQYF. The rearrangement links TRBV20-1 to TRBJ2-4; 8 nucleotides agree with TRBD2. The CDR3 sequence is 15 residues long. In germline, CDR1 is DFQATT, CDR2 SNEGSKA (reference sequence). The trim removed 6 bases at V and 1 base at J, leaving 8 bases unmatched.

This clonotype was recorded a few times. The chain recombines TRBV2 with TRBJ2-7; D call uncertain. The CDR3 loop spans 13 amino acids. Germline CDR1 and CDR2: SNHLY and FYNNEI. The V end was cut by 5 bases, the J end by 4 bases, with 12 bases between. In nucleotides, the CDR3 is TGTGCCAGCAGTCTACAGAAAGGATACGAGCAGTACTTC. As protein: CASSLQKGYEQYF. Drawing the rest from reference TRBV2 and TRBJ2-7, the complete variable domain is EPEVTQTPSHQVTQMGQEVILRCVPISNHLYFYWYRQILGQKVEFLVSFYNNEISEKSEIFDDQFSVERPDGSNFTLKIRSTKLEDSAMYFCASSLQKGYEQYFGPGTRLTVT.

This clonotype came up a few times. This sequence joins TRBV2 and TRBJ2-3; the match to TRBD1 covers 8 bases. This CDR3 has 15 residues. Germline V gene sequence: CDR1 SNHLY, CDR2 FYNNEI. V lost 5 bases and J lost 1; bases outside the gene matches: 5. In DNA form, the CDR3 reads TGTGCCAGCAGTCTTTTGACAGGGGGCACAGATACGCAGTATTTT. Translating it yields CASSLLTGGTDTQYF.